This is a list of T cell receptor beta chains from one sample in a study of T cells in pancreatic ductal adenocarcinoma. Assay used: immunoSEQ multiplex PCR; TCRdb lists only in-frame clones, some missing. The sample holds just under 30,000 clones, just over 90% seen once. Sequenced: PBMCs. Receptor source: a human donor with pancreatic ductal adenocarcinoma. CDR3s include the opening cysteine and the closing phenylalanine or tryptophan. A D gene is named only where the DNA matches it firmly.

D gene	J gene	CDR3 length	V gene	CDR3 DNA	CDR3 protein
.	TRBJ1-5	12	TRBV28	TGTGCCAGCAGTTCTAGACAGATCCCCCAGCATTTT	CASSSRQIPQHF
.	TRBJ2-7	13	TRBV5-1	TGCGCCAGCAGCATCTCACAGGGCTACGAGCAGTACTTC	CASSISQGYEQYF
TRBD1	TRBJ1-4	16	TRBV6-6	TGTGCCAGCAGCAACGGCAAGACAGGGACCAATGAAAAACTGTTTTTT	CASSNGKTGTNEKLFF
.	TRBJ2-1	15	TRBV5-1	TGCGCCAGCAGCCCTACAACAGGGTCCTACAATGAGCAGTTCTTC	CASSPTTGSYNEQFF
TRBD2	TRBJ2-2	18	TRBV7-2	TGTGCCAGCAGCTTAGGGACTAGCGGGAGAAGAAGGACCGGGGAGCTGTTTTTT	CASSLGTSGRRRTGELFF
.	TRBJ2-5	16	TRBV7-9	TGTGCCAGCAGCGCGTCCACACTAGGGTTCCAAGAGACCCAGTACTTC	CASSASTLGFQETQYF
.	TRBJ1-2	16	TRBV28	TGTGCCAGCAGTTCAAGCCGAAATTTGAGGGGCTATGGCTACACCTTC	CASSSSRNLRGYGYTF
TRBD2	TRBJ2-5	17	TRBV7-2	TGTGCCAGCAGCCCAAATCCGGGACTAGCGGACCAAGAGACCCAGTACTTC	CASSPNPGLADQETQYF
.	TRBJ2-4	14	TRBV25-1	TGTGCCAGCAGTCTTAGCGGCCAGAAAAACATTCAGTACTTC	CASSLSGQKNIQYF
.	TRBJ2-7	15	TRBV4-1	TGCGCCAGCAGCCCGGGGGACTGGAGCTTGGACGAGCAGTACTTC	CASSPGDWSLDEQYF
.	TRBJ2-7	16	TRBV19	TGTGCCAGTAGTATAGACCCCGGGCAGGGCGTCTACGAGCAGTACTTC	CASSIDPGQGVYEQYF
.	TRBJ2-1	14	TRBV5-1	TGCGCCAGCAGCTTCGCCAATCCCCAGACTGAGCAGTTCTTC	CASSFANPQTEQFF
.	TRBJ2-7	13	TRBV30	TGTGCCTGGAGGTTAGGACAGTCCTACGAGCAGTACTTC	CAWRLGQSYEQYF
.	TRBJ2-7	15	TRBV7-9	TGTGCCAGCAGCTCACCAGGGCAGAACCCCTACGAGCAGTACTTC	CASSSPGQNPYEQYF
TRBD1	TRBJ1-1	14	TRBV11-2	TGTGCCAGCAGCCGTCGACAGGGGAACACTGAAGCTTTCTTT	CASSRRQGNTEAFF
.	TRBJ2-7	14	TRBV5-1	TGCGCCAGCAGCTTTCTGCCTGTTGGGTACGAGCAGTACTTC	CASSFLPVGYEQYF
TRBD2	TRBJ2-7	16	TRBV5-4	TGTGCCAGCAGCTTGACTAGCGGGAGGATTCTAGACGAGCAGTACTTC	CASSLTSGRILDEQYF
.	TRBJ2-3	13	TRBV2	TGTGCCAGCCAAGGGGAGTACACAGATACGCAGTATTTT	CASQGEYTDTQYF